The 22 T cell receptor beta chains presented below share a single source sample, sequenced in a study of blood T cell repertoires in COVID-19. Libraries were prepared by immunoSEQ multiplex PCR; TCRdb keeps only in-frame clonotypes and omits some of them. The profile shows roughly 280,000 clones, under 95% of them singletons. Material for sequencing was PBMCs or T cells enriched from blood (not recorded which). These receptors originate from a man aged 40-49 years who had been exposed to COVID-19.

The chain joins TRBV6-5 to TRBJ1-3, with D tentatively TRBD1 (5 bases). The CDR3 is made up of 15 amino acids. V lost 5 bases and J 3 bases, leaving 14 bases between the germline ends. CDR1 and CDR2 from the germline V gene are MNHEY and SVGAGI. In DNA form, the CDR3 reads TGTGCCAGCAGTCCTCCAGGGAGGATTGGAAACACCATATATTTT. This sequence encodes CASSPPGRIGNTIYF.

The chain couples TRBV15 to TRBJ2-5; D might be TRBD1 (6 bases). This CDR3 region has 14 residues. CDR1 and CDR2 from the germline V gene are LNHNV and YYDKDF (reference sequence). V was shortened by 3 bases and J by 0 bases, with 8 bases between the two germline ends. The CDR3 loop is CATSSSGDQETQYF. CDR3 bases: TGTGCCACCAGCAGTTCAGGGGACCAAGAGACCCAGTACTTC.

This chain connects TRBV9 to TRBJ1-1; the match to TRBD1 covers 8 bases. The ends lost 4 bases at V and 0 bases at J; junction bases unmatched: 11. The CDR3 totals 17 residues. Germline V gives CDR1 SGDLS, CDR2 YYNGEE. The CDR3 DNA reads as TGTGCCAGCAGCCCTACAGGGGGGATAGGGATGAACACTGAAGCTTTCTTT. This codes for CASSPTGGIGMNTEAFF.

The V and J genes are TRBV6-5 and TRBJ1-1; D is perhaps TRBD1 (5 bases). Germline V lookup: CDR1 MNHEY, CDR2 SVGAGI. V lost 4 bases to trimming and J lost 5 bases, with 14 bases between them. CDR3 length equals 14 residues. This chain's CDR3 is CASSSQGLWTEAFF. The CDR3 DNA reads as TGTGCCAGCAGTTCTCAGGGTTTGTGGACTGAAGCTTTCTTT.

This clone has a single count. The gene calls are TRBV7-9 and TRBJ2-7; D might be TRBD2 (7 bases). Trimming removed 2 bases from V and 8 bases from J, with 19 bases in between. Germline V gene lookup returns CDR1 SEHNR and CDR2 FQNEAQ (reference sequence). The CDR3 is 15 residues long. CDR3 nucleotide sequence: TGTGCCAGCAGCTTATCCGGGGGGCCGGTTATGCAGCAGTACTTC. Its translation: CASSLSGGPVMQQYF.

This clone was seen a few times. The chain is built from TRBV27 and TRBJ1-2; D not certain. The CDR3 consists of 12 residues. Trimming took 8 bases from V and 4 from J, leaving 11 bases between them. Looked up from germline, CDR1 is MNHEY and CDR2 is SMNVEV (reference sequence). The CDR3 protein is CASGLPSYGYTF. The CDR3 DNA follows: TGTGCCAGCGGCTTACCCAGCTATGGCTACACCTTC.

The gene calls are TRBV12-3 or TRBV12-4 and TRBJ2-7, with D maybe TRBD2 (6 bases). V lost 6 bases and J 6 bases, leaving 9 bases between the germline ends. This CDR3 has 11 residues. CDR3 bases: TGTGCCAGCAGCGGGAGAAGCGAGCAGTACTTC. It codes for CASSGRSEQYF.

The genes are TRBV2 and TRBJ2-3; D not certain. Germline V gene sequence: CDR1 SNHLY, CDR2 FYNNEI. The CDR3 runs to 11 residues. Deletions cut 3 bases from V and 6 bases from J, with 4 bases between. CDR3: CASSDSDTQYF. The CDR3 DNA sequence: TGTGCCAGCAGTGATAGCGATACGCAGTATTTT.

The chain uses TRBV7-9 and TRBJ1-1; a weak D match, TRBD1 (5 bases). The V and J ends lost 3 bases and 1 base respectively, with 9 bases between them. The CDR3 runs to 14 residues. Germline CDR1 reads SEHNR; CDR2 reads FQNEAQ (reference sequence). DNA for the CDR3: TGTGCCAGCAGCTTCGGACATAAGAACACTGAAGCTTTCTTT. This codes for CASSFGHKNTEAFF. The complete variable domain, with remaining parts taken from reference TRBV7-9 and TRBJ1-1, reads DTGVSQNPRHKITKRGQNVTFRCDPISEHNRLYWYRQTLGQGPEFLTYFQNEAQLEKSRLLSDRFSAERPKGSFSTLEIQRTEQGDSAMYLCASSFGHKNTEAFFGQGTRLTVV.

The J gene is TRBJ2-3, the V gene TRBV5-1; 11 positions match TRBD1. V shed 7 bases, J shed 4 bases, and the junction held 11 bases outside the gene matches. Germline lookup yields CDR1 SGHRS and CDR2 YFSETQ. This CDR3 is built from 16 residues. CDR3 in DNA: TGCGCCAGCGCTGGATGGGACAGGGGGTTTGCAGATACGCAGTATTTT. Amino acid sequence: CASAGWDRGFADTQYF.

The V gene is TRBV18, the J gene TRBJ1-6, with TRBD1 as a possible D gene (6 bases). This CDR3 has 15 residues. Looked up from germline, CDR1 is KGHSH and CDR2 is LQKENI. Trimming took 2 bases from V and 5 from J, leaving 10 bases between them. CDR3 DNA: TGTGCCAGCTCACCAACAGGGCTGAATAATTCACCCCTCCACTTT. This encodes CASSPTGLNNSPLHF.

V usage is TRBV6-5 and J usage is TRBJ2-3; possibly TRBD2 for D (6 bases). CDR1 and CDR2 from the germline V gene are MNHEY and SVGAGI. V lost 6 bases and J 0 bases, leaving 7 bases between the germline ends. This CDR3 contains 13 residues. For the CDR3, the DNA is TGTGCCAGCAGGCGGGACAGCACAGATACGCAGTATTTT. It translates to CASRRDSTDTQYF.

The gene calls are TRBV5-5 and TRBJ1-2; D remains unclear. There are 15 residues in the CDR3. Trimming cost V 4 bases and J 5 bases, with 18 bases left between them. Germline assignment: CDR1 SGHKS and CDR2 YYEKEE (reference sequence). CDR3 coding DNA: TGTGCCAGCAGCCCACTGCGGGATCTGAGATATGGCTACACCTTC. Its translation is CASSPLRDLRYGYTF.

This rearrangement joins TRBV7-9 to TRBJ2-3; perhaps TRBD1 as D (5 bases). CDR3 length: 18 residues. The V end was cut by 3 bases, the J end by 2 bases, with 21 bases between. Germline loops: CDR1 SEHNR, CDR2 FQNEAQ (reference sequence). Written as DNA, the CDR3 is TGTGCCAGCAGCTTGACTGAAACCTCCAGGGAACTCACAGATACGCAGTATTTT. As protein: CASSLTETSRELTDTQYF.

This clone was counted only a few times. V and J are TRBV18 and TRBJ1-5; TRBD1 matches at 8 bases. Per the germline V gene, CDR1 is KGHSH and CDR2 is LQKENI. Unmatched junction bases numbered 6, after V lost 3 bases and J lost 2 bases. CDR3 length: 16 residues. DNA of the CDR3: TGTGCCAGCTCACCCAAGGACAGGGTGGGCAATCAGCCCCAGCATTTT. This gives the protein CASSPKDRVGNQPQHF.

Note on this clone: Other DNA sequences in the same sample also yield this CDR3. The chain combines TRBV15 with TRBJ1-1; D ambiguous. Germline loops: CDR1 LNHNV, CDR2 YYDKDF (reference sequence). V was trimmed by 0 bases and J by 1 base, leaving 9 bases between them. The CDR3 is 15 amino acids. The CDR3 protein is CATSRDLGGNTEAFF. The CDR3 region has the DNA TGTGCCACCAGCAGAGATCTTGGCGGGAACACTGAAGCTTTCTTT.

The CDR3 protein is CASSQVGQDNSPLHF. The CDR3 DNA reads as TGCGCCAGCAGCCAAGTGGGACAGGATAATTCACCCCTCCACTTT. This rearrangement joins TRBV4-1 to TRBJ1-6, with 8 bases matching TRBD1. This CDR3 has 15 residues. The germline V gene encodes CDR1 MGHRA and CDR2 YSYEKL. V trimming: 1 base; J trimming: 5 bases; junction bases outside the gene matches: 1.

The chain employs TRBV5-5 and TRBJ1-2; a weak D match, TRBD1 (5 bases). The V end was cut by 0 bases, the J end by 4 bases, with 10 bases between. Per the germline V gene, CDR1 is SGHKS and CDR2 is YYEKEE (reference sequence). The CDR3 covers 14 residues. The CDR3 DNA sequence: TGTGCCAGCAGCTTGGCCCCGGGGGGCTATGGCTACACCTTC. Amino acids: CASSLAPGGYGYTF.

The V call is TRBV6-6, the J call TRBJ2-7; no clear D. V was cut by 2 bases and J by 5 bases, with 10 bases left in between. This CDR3 has 13 residues. CDR1 and CDR2 from the germline V gene are MNHNY and SVGAGI (reference sequence). CDR3 nucleotides: TGTGCCAGCAGTTACCGAACTCTCAACGAGCAGTACTTC. Its translation: CASSYRTLNEQYF.

DNA of the CDR3: TGTGCCATCACCGACTTGAACACTGAAGCTTTCTTT. Its protein product is CAITDLNTEAFF. This chain links TRBV10-3 with TRBJ1-1; no firm D call. The germline V and J ends were trimmed by 7 bases and 0 bases, with 6 bases remaining between them. Per germline, CDR1 ENHRY and CDR2 SYGVKD. The CDR3 spans 12 residues.

This CDR3 reads CASSLLFREEGGYTF. The CDR3 nucleotides are TGTGCCAGCAGCTTGCTTTTTCGGGAGGAGGGTGGCTACACCTTC. J is TRBJ1-2 and V is TRBV5-6; D remains unclear. Deletions cut 1 base from V and 7 bases from J, with 17 bases between. Germline-derived CDR1 and CDR2 are SGHDT and YYEEEE. The CDR3 is 15 residues long.

A few counts support this clone. The rearrangement joins TRBV30 to TRBJ2-3, with 8 bases aligning to TRBD2. Germline CDR1 reads GTSNPN; CDR2 reads SVGIG (reference sequence). The CDR3 has 12 residues. V shed 5 bases and J 4 bases; nucleotides not matched to a gene: 2. CDR3 protein: CAWGLAADTQYF. The CDR3 DNA reads as TGTGCCTGGGGACTAGCAGCAGATACGCAGTATTTT.